The 21 T cell receptor beta chains below come from one sample, sequenced in a study of blood T cells in healthy people across ages. A second 7 to 11 cycle PCR used barcoded and J-beta primers. TCRdb analysed the 5' RACE reads with MiXCR anew, one entry per CDR3 protein. Counted here are hundreds of thousands of distinct CDR3 sequences, 32% occurring once; the ten biggest clones make up approximately 15%. The specimen sequenced was blood. Every receptor here comes from an elderly woman in good health.

This chain links TRBV20-1 with TRBJ2-2, with 9 positions matching TRBD1. The germline V gene encodes CDR1 DFQATT and CDR2 SNEGSKA (reference sequence). The CDR3 covers 16 residues. After removal of 1 base from V and 6 bases from J, the junction contained 9 bases not matched to a gene. CDR3 region: CSARALQGAVPGELFF. The CDR3 nucleotides read TGCAGTGCTAGAGCCTTACAGGGGGCAGTACCCGGGGAGCTGTTTTTT.

This clonotype was observed a few times. A read error may be the cause here, since a much bigger clone is one base away. The chain combines TRBV29-1 with TRBJ2-1; D is ambiguous. Trimming stripped 7 bases from V and 5 bases from J, with 12 bases between. The germline CDR1 and CDR2 sequences are SQVTM and ANQGSEA. The CDR3 sequence is 12 residues long. DNA of the CDR3: TGCAGCGGTGATGAGACTCACAATGAGCAGTTCTTC. Protein: CSGDETHNEQFF.

The V call is TRBV18, the J call TRBJ2-3, with D possibly matching TRBD1 (5 bases). Germline V CDR1 and CDR2: KGHSH, LQKENI. Trimming shortened V by 1 base and J by 6 bases, and 14 bases separated the two germline ends. This CDR3 spans 15 amino acids. The CDR3 DNA follows: TGTGCCAGCTCACCACGGGGCCGGATAGGGGATACGCAGTATTTT. Translated, it gives CASSPRGRIGDTQYF. Drawing the rest from reference TRBV18 and TRBJ2-3, the complete variable domain is NAGVMQNPRHLVRRRGQEARLRCSPMKGHSHVYWYRQLPEEGLKFMVYLQKENIIDESGMPKERFSAEFPKEGPSILRIQQVVRGDSAAYFCASSPRGRIGDTQYFGPGTRLTVL.

This clonotype was detected a few times. The J gene is TRBJ2-2, the V gene TRBV5-1; D may match TRBD1 or TRBD2 (5 bases each). The ends were cut back, 2 bases at V and 2 bases at J, with 13 bases in the middle. Germline assignment: CDR1 SGHRS and CDR2 YFSETQ. The CDR3 sequence is 16 residues long. CDR3 sequence (DNA): TGCGCCAGCAGCTTATCGGGACGGACCAACACCGGGGAGCTGTTTTTT. Translating it yields CASSLSGRTNTGELFF.

In this sample, this clonotype turned up many times. The chain couples TRBV9 to TRBJ1-2; no reliable D call. This CDR3 has 15 amino acids. Germline lookup yields CDR1 SGDLS and CDR2 YYNGEE. V gave up 0 bases and J gave up 2 bases, with 11 bases separating them. CDR3 DNA: TGTGCCAGCAGCGTAGCTTCAAGGGCCAACTATGGCTACACCTTC. It codes for CASSVASRANYGYTF.

This clonotype was seen only a few times. The CDR3 region is CASREQGVGTGELFF. CDR3 in DNA: TGTGCCAGCAGGGAACAGGGGGTAGGGACCGGGGAGCTGTTTTTT. The V call is TRBV6-1, the J call TRBJ2-2, with 8 bases aligning to TRBD1. Germline loops: CDR1 MNHNS, CDR2 SASEGT. The CDR3 has 15 residues. J lost 5 bases, V lost 6 bases, and 8 bases had no gene match.

This clonotype has just a few counts. This sequence may be a read error, since a much larger clone differs from it by one base. This chain joins TRBV7-2 and TRBJ2-1; D is ambiguous. Looked up from germline, CDR1 is SGHTA and CDR2 is FQGNSA. The CDR3 runs 15 residues. CDR3 nucleotides: TGTGCCGGCAGCTTAGAAAGCGCCTCCTACAATGAGCAGTTCTTC. This translates into CAGSLESASYNEQFF.

This clonotype has a count of ten or more. The rearrangement links TRBV29-1 to TRBJ2-3; 9 positions agree with TRBD1. J lost 0 bases, V lost 6 bases, and 4 bases had no gene match. This CDR3 contains 14 residues. CDR1 is SQVTM and CDR2 is ANQGSEA in the germline V gene. CDR3 sequence (DNA): TGCAGCGTGCCGGACAGGGGTAGCACAGATACGCAGTATTTT. Its translation: CSVPDRGSTDTQYF.

The chain couples TRBV4-1 to TRBJ1-1; D is ambiguous. Germline CDR1 MGHRA, CDR2 YSYEKL. Trimming stripped 0 bases from V and 1 base from J, with 9 bases between. The CDR3 has 15 amino acids. CDR3 in amino acids: CASSQDGPKNTEAFF. In DNA form, the CDR3 reads TGCGCCAGCAGCCAAGATGGGCCTAAGAACACTGAAGCTTTCTTT.

This clonotype was observed at least ten times. The chain is built from TRBV10-3 and TRBJ2-1; D is perhaps TRBD2 (6 bases). Germline CDR1 ENHRY, CDR2 SYGVKD. There are 15 residues in the CDR3. Trimming shortened V by 2 bases and J by 4 bases, and 12 bases separated the two germline ends. The CDR3 DNA reads as TGTGCCATCAGTGAGCGTTCCGGGGGTTACAATGAGCAGTTCTTC. It is translated as CAISERSGGYNEQFF.

This clonotype showed up many times. CDR3 amino acids: CASSLRTGGLYEQYF. In nucleotides, the CDR3 is TGTGCCAGCAGCCTACGGACAGGGGGTCTATACGAGCAGTACTTC. The chain joins TRBV7-2 to TRBJ2-7; 10 bases are a match to TRBD1. CDR1 is SGHTA and CDR2 is FQGNSA in the germline V gene. V trimming: 5 bases; J trimming: 4 bases; junction bases outside the gene matches: 8. The CDR3 loop spans 15 amino acids.

This clonotype appeared a few times. A junction boundary mismatches the germline segment, possibly from a read error. The chain is built from TRBV4-2 and TRBJ2-3, with 16 bases matching TRBD2. Germline-derived CDR1 and CDR2 are LGHNA and YNFKEQ. CDR3 length: 17 residues. The CDR3 sequence: CAGSPGTSGGAPDTQYF. The CDR3 coding sequence is TGTGCCGGCAGCCCCGGGACTAGCGGGGGGGCGCCTGATACGCAGTATTTT.

This clonotype was seen only a few times. The J gene is TRBJ2-1, the V gene TRBV5-6, with TRBD2 matching over 7 bases. This CDR3 contains 14 residues. Germline values: CDR1 SGHDT, CDR2 YYEEEE. The trim removed 5 bases at V and 4 bases at J, leaving 6 bases unmatched. CDR3 sequence reads: CASRDWEGYNEQFF. CDR3 DNA: TGTGCCAGCAGGGACTGGGAGGGGTACAATGAGCAGTTCTTC.

The genes are TRBV20-1 and TRBJ2-7; 7 bases line up with TRBD2. The V gene's germline CDR1 is DFQATT and CDR2 SNEGSKA (reference sequence). The V segment lost 4 bases and the J segment 3 bases; nucleotides outside the gene matches: 9. This CDR3 region has 14 residues. The DNA of the CDR3 is TGCAGTGCTAAGGGGCTAGCGGTTTACTACGAGCAGTACTTC. It codes for CSAKGLAVYYEQYF.

This clonotype was detected ten times or more. The chain couples TRBV6-5 to TRBJ2-3; 8 bases line up with TRBD1. Unmatched junction bases numbered 5, after V lost 8 bases and J lost 1 base. The CDR3 length is 14 residues. Germline CDR1 MNHEY, CDR2 SVGAGI. As DNA, the CDR3 is TGTGCCAGCGGACGGGGACAGGGCACAGATACGCAGTATTTT. Translating gives CASGRGQGTDTQYF.

The gene calls are TRBV5-1 and TRBJ1-3, with 7 bases fitting TRBD1. V dropped 2 bases and J dropped 0; count of bases not matched to a gene: 8. The CDR3 covers 17 residues. CDR1 and CDR2 from the germline V gene are SGHRS and YFSETQ. In DNA form, the CDR3 reads TGCGCCAGCAGCTTAACCCGACAGGGCAGCTCTGGAAACACCATATATTTT. Translation gives CASSLTRQGSSGNTIYF.

Many counts were recorded for this clonotype. The chain links TRBV9 to TRBJ1-4; maybe TRBD1 (5 bases). V lost 2 bases, J lost 6 bases, and 11 bases lay in between. Germline V CDR1 and CDR2: SGDLS, YYNGEE. This CDR3 is 14 amino acids long. The CDR3 spells CASSVGGIDEKLFF. In DNA, the CDR3 is TGTGCCAGCAGCGTGGGGGGGATAGATGAAAAACTGTTTTTT.

This clonotype was detected once. The V gene is TRBV5-5, the J gene TRBJ2-1; D gene unclear. The germline V and J ends were trimmed by 3 bases and 1 base, with 14 bases remaining between them. This CDR3 is built from 16 residues. In germline, CDR1 is SGHKS, CDR2 YYEKEE (reference sequence). The CDR3 here is CASSYFVVGSYNEQFF. The DNA for the CDR3 is TGTGCCAGCAGCTACTTCGTCGTCGGATCCTACAATGAGCAGTTCTTC.

This clonotype was seen repeatedly, ten times or more. A much larger clone lies one base from this, so it may be a read error. The chain is built from TRBV5-1 and TRBJ2-1; TRBD1 aligns across 7 bases. The DNA end is a closer match to TRBJ2-7, so the J assignment may be wrong. CDR1 SGHRS and CDR2 YFSETQ come from the germline V gene. The CDR3 totals 15 residues. The DNA of the CDR3 is TGCGCCAGCAGCCCAACAGGGGCAACCTACAATGAGCAGTACTTC. Its translation: CASSPTGATYNEQYF.

A note on this clonotype: This could be a read error, since a much larger clone is one nucleotide away. The chain joins TRBV7-2 to TRBJ2-7; D is possibly TRBD1 (6 bases). Germline V gives CDR1 SGHTA, CDR2 FQGNSA. V dropped 7 bases and J dropped 0 bases, with 13 bases sitting between them. The CDR3 is 14 amino acids. The CDR3 nucleotides read TGTGCCAGCAACTTTACAGGGAGCTCCTACGAGCAGTACTTC. Amino acid sequence: CASNFTGSSYEQYF.

This clonotype was found many times. V and J are TRBV18 and TRBJ2-7; TRBD1 might be the D (5 bases). The CDR3 runs to 16 residues. Germline loops: CDR1 KGHSH, CDR2 LQKENI. Trimming removed 2 bases at V and 4 bases at J, with 18 bases between. The CDR3 DNA follows: TGTGCCAGCTCACCAGGCGGCACAGGCCTATTTTACGAGCAGTACTTC. Translation gives CASSPGGTGLFYEQYF.